This is a list of T cell receptor beta chains from one sample in a study of T cell changes during pregnancy in multiple sclerosis. TCRdb's copy holds only in-frame clones and misses some; the assay was immunoSEQ multiplex PCR. The table has about 40,000 clones, 92% seen once. Sequenced here: CD8+ T cells from peripheral blood mononuclear cells, sampled in the first trimester of pregnancy. The receptors originated from a female donor with multiple sclerosis, enrolled in a pregnancy study. CDR3s include the opening cysteine and the closing phenylalanine or tryptophan. D genes are given only for firm matches. A row's size may be missing; if present it is once, few, many or a size class.

v_call,d_call,j_call,clone_size,cdr3_aa,cdr3_nt
TRBV6-4,NA,TRBJ1-1,NA,CASSERENTEAFF,TGTGCCAGCAGTGAACGGGAGAACACTGAAGCTTTCTTT
TRBV6-1,NA,TRBJ2-7,NA,CASSPGVYEQYF,TGTGCCAGCAGTCCGGGGGTTTACGAGCAGTACTTC
TRBV19,NA,TRBJ1-1,NA,CASGIMNTEAFF,TGTGCCAGTGGCATCATGAACACTGAAGCTTTCTTT
TRBV5-5,TRBD1,TRBJ1-2,NA,CASSFDRADGYTF,TGTGCCAGCAGCTTTGACAGGGCGGATGGCTACACCTTC
TRBV2,TRBD2,TRBJ2-1,NA,CASTFPGGGNEQFF,TGTGCCAGCACCTTCCCCGGGGGAGGGAATGAGCAGTTCTTC
TRBV27,TRBD1,TRBJ1-1,NA,CASSLQGAWTEAFF,TGTGCCAGCAGCTTACAGGGGGCCTGGACTGAAGCTTTCTTT
TRBV27,NA,TRBJ2-7,NA,CASSLAAEGTPSYEQYF,TGTGCCAGCAGTTTAGCGGCGGAGGGGACCCCTTCCTACGAGCAGTACTTC
TRBV2,NA,TRBJ2-1,NA,CASTHPSETSFEQFF,TGTGCCAGCACCCATCCGTCCGAAACTAGCTTTGAGCAGTTCTTC
TRBV5-4,TRBD1,TRBJ1-2,NA,CASARQGSGYGYTF,TGTGCCAGCGCCAGACAGGGTAGTGGCTATGGCTACACCTTC
TRBV13,NA,TRBJ2-5,NA,CASSLGGRNQETQYF,TGTGCCAGCAGCTTAGGGGGGCGCAACCAAGAGACCCAGTACTTC
TRBV2,TRBD1,TRBJ2-5,NA,CATPDREQETQYF,TGTGCCACCCCAGACAGGGAACAAGAGACCCAGTACTTC
TRBV14,NA,TRBJ1-2,few,CASSRMDSLYGYTF,TGTGCCAGCAGCCGAATGGACAGCCTCTATGGCTACACCTTC
TRBV4-1,NA,TRBJ1-4,NA,CASSTRGAEKLFF,TGCGCCAGCAGCACACGGGGGGCGGAAAAACTGTTTTTT
TRBV29-1,NA,TRBJ1-3,once,CSVDVAGNSGNTIYF,TGCAGCGTTGACGTAGCAGGGAACTCGGGAAACACCATATATTTT
TRBV16,TRBD1,TRBJ2-7,NA,CASRGTGGYEQYF,TGTGCCAGCAGGGGTACAGGGGGCTACGAGCAGTACTTC
TRBV20-1,NA,TRBJ1-1,NA,CREEANTEAFF,TGCAGGGAGGAAGCGAACACTGAAGCTTTCTTT
TRBV5-1,TRBD1,TRBJ2-2,NA,CASSGTGTGGTGELFF,TGCGCCAGCAGCGGGACCGGGACAGGGGGAACCGGGGAGCTGTTTTTT